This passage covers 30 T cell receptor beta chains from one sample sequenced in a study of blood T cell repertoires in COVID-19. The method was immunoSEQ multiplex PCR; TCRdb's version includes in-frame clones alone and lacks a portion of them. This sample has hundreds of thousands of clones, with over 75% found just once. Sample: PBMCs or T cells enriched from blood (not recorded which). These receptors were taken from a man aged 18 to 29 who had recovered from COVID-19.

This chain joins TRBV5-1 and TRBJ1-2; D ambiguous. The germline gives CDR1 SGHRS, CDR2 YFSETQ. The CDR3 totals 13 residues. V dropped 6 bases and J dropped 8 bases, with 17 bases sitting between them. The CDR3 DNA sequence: TGCGCCAGCACCCCCCAAGGGAGTCGCGGCTACACCTTC. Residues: CASTPQGSRGYTF.

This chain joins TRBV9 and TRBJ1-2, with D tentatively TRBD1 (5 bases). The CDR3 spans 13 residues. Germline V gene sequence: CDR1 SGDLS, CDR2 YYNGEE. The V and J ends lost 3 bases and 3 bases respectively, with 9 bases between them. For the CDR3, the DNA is TGTGCCAGCAGCGCCAGGGTCGACTATGGCTACACCTTC. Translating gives CASSARVDYGYTF. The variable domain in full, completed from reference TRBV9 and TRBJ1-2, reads DSGVTQTPKHLITATGQRVTLRCSPRSGDLSVYWYQQSLDQGLQFLIQYYNGEERAKGNILERFSAQQFPDLHSELNLSSLELGDSALYFCASSARVDYGYTFGSGTRLTVV.

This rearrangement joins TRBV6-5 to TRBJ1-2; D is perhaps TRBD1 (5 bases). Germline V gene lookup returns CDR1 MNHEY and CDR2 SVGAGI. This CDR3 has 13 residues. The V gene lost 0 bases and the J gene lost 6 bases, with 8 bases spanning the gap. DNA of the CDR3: TGTGCCAGCAGTTACTCGGCAGGGAATGGCTACACCTTC. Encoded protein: CASSYSAGNGYTF.

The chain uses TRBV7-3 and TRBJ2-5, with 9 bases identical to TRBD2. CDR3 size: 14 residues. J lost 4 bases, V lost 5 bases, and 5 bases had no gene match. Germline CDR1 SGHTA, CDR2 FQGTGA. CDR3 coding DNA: TGTGCCAGCAGCCTAGCGGGGCCGGCAGAGACCCAGTACTTC. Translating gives CASSLAGPAETQYF. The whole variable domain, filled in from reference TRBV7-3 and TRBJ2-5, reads GAGVSQTPSNKVTEKGKYVELRCDPISGHTALYWYRQSLGQGPEFLIYFQGTGAADDSGLPNDRFFAVRPEGSVSTLKIQRTERGDSAVYLCASSLAGPAETQYFGPGTRLLVL.

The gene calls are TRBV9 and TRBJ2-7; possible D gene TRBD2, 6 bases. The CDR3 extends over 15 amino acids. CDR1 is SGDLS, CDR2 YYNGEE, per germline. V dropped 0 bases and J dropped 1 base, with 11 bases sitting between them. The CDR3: CASSVGRERSYEQYF. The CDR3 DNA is TGTGCCAGCAGCGTAGGACGGGAGCGATCCTACGAGCAGTACTTC.

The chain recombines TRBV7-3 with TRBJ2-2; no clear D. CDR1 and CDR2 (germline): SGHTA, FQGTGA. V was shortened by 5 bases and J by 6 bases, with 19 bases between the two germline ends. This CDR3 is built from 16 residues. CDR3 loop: CASSPPGAARPGELFF. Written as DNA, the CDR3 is TGTGCCAGCAGCCCCCCCGGCGCAGCGAGGCCCGGGGAGCTGTTTTTT.

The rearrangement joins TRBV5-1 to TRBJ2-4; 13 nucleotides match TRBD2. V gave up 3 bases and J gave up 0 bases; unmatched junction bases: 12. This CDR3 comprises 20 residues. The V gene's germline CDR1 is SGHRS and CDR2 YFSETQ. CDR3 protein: CASSYYLLAGGRKAKNIQYF. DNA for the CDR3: TGCGCCAGCAGCTACTACCTACTAGCGGGGGGGCGTAAAGCCAAAAACATTCAGTACTTC.

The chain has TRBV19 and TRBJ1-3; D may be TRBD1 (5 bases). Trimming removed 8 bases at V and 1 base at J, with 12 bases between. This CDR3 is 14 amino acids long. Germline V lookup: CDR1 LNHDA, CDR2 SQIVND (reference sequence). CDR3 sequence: CASHDRRSGNTIYF. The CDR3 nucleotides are TGTGCCAGTCATGACAGACGTTCTGGAAACACCATATATTTT.

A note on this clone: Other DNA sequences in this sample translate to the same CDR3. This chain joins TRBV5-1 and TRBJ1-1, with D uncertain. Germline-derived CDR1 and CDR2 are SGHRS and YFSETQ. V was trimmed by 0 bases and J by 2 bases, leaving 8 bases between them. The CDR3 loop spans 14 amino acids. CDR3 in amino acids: CASSLEDLNTEAFF. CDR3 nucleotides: TGCGCCAGCAGCTTGGAAGATCTAAACACTGAAGCTTTCTTT.

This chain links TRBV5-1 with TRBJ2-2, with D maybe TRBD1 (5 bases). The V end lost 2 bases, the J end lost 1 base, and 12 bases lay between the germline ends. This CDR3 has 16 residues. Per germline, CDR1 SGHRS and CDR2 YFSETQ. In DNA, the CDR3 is TGCGCCAGCAGCTTTTCAGGGAATTTGAACACCGGGGAGCTGTTTTTT. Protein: CASSFSGNLNTGELFF.

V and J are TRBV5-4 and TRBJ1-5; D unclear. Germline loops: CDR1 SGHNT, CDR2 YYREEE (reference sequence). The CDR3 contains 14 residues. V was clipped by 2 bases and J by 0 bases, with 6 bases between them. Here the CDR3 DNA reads TGTGCCAGCAGCTTATCCGGTAGCAATCAGCCCCAGCATTTT. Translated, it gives CASSLSGSNQPQHF. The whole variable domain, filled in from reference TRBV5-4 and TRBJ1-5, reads ETGVTQSPTHLIKTRGQQVTLRCSSQSGHNTVSWYQQALGQGPQFIFQYYREEENGRGNFPPRFSGLQFPNYSSELNVNALELDDSALYLCASSLSGSNQPQHFGDGTRLSIL.

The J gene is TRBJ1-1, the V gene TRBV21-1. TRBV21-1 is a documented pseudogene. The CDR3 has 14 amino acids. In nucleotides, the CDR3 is TGTGCCAGCAGCAATCTCCGGTGGAACACTGAAGCTTTCTTT. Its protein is CASSNLRWNTEAFF.

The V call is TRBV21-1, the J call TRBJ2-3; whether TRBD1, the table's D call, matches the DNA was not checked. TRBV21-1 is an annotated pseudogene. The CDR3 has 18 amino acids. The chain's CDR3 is CASSKGQFNFPCTDTQYF. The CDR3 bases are TGTGCCAGCAGCAAGGGACAGTTCAACTTCCCCTGCACAGATACGCAGTATTTT.

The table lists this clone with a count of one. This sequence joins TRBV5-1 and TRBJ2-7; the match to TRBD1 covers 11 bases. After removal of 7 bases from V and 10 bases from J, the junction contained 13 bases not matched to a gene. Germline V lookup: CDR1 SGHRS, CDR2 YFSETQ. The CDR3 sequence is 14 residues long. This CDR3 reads CASGPGTGGQAQYF. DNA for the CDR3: TGCGCCAGCGGACCGGGGACAGGGGGTCAAGCTCAGTACTTC.

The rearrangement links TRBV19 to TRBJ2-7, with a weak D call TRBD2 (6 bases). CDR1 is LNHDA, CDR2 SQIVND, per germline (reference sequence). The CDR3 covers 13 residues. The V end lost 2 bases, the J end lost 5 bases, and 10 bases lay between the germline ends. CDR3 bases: TGTGCCAGTAGTATATGGGGGGACCACGAGCAGTACTTC. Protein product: CASSIWGDHEQYF.

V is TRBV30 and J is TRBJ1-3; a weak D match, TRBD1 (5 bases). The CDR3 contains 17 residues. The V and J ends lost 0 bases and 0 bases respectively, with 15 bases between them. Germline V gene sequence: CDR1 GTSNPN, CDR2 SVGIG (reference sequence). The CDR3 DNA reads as TGTGCCTGGAGTGTACGTCGGGGGAGTAACTCTGGAAACACCATATATTTT. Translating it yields CAWSVRRGSNSGNTIYF.

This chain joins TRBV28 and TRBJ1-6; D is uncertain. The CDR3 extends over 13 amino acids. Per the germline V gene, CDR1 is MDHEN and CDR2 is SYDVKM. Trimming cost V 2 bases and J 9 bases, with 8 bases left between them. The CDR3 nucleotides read TGTGCCAGCAGTTTACTGCACAGTTCACCCCTCCACTTT. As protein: CASSLLHSSPLHF.

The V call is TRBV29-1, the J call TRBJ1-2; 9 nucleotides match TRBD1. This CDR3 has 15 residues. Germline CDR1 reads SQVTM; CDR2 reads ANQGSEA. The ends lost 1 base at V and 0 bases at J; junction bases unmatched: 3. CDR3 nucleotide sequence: TGCAGCGTTGAAGGGGGACAGGGCCCTAACTATGGCTACACCTTC. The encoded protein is CSVEGGQGPNYGYTF. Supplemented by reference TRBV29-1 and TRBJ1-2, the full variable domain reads SAVISQKPSRDICQRGTSLTIQCQVDSQVTMMFWYRQQPGQSLTLIATANQGSEATYESGFVIDKFPISRPNLTFSTLTVSNMSPEDSSIYLCSVEGGQGPNYGYTFGSGTRLTVV.

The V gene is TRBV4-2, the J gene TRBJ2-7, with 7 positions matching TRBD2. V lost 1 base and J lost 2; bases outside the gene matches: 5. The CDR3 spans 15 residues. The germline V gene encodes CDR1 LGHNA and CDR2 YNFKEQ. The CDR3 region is CASSQAGGVPYEQYF. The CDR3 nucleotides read TGTGCCAGCAGCCAAGCGGGGGGAGTCCCCTACGAGCAGTACTTC.

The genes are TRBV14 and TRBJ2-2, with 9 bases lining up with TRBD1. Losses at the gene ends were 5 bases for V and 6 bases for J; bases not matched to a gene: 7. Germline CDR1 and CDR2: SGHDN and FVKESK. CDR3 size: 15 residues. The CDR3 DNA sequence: TGTGCCAGCAGCAGACCCGGGACAGGGTCCGGGGAGCTGTTTTTT. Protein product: CASSRPGTGSGELFF.

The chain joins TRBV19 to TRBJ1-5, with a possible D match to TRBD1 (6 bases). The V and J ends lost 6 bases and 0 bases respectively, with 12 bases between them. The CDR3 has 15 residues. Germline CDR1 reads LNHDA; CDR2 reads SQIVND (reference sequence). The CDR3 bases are TGTGCCAGTAGAGGTCAGGGGTATAGCAATCAGCCCCAGCATTTT. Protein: CASRGQGYSNQPQHF.

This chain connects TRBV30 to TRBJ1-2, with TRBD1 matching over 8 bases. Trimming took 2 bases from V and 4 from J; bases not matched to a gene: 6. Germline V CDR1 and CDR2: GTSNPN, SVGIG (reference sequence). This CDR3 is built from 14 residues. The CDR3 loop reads CAWSPGTGSYGYTF. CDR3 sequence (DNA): TGTGCCTGGAGTCCCGGGACAGGAAGCTATGGCTACACCTTC. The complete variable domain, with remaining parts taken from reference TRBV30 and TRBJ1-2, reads SQTIHQWPATLVQPVGSPLSLECTVEGTSNPNLYWYRQAAGRGLQLLFYSVGIGQISSEVPQNLSASRPQDRQFILSSKKLLLSDSGFYLCAWSPGTGSYGYTFGSGTRLTVV.

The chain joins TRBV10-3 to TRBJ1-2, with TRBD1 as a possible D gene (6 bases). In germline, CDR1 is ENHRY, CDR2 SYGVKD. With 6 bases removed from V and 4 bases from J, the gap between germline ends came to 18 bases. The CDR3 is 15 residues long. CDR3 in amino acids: CAISLTGTQIYGYTF. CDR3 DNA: TGTGCCATCAGCTTGACAGGTACACAAATCTATGGCTACACCTTC.

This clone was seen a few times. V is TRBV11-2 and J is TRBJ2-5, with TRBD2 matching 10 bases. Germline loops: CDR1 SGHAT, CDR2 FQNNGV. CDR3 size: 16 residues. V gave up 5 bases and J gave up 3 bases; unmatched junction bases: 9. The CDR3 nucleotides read TGTGCCAGCAGCCTTCTTAACGGACTAGCGGAAGAGACCCAGTACTTC. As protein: CASSLLNGLAEETQYF.

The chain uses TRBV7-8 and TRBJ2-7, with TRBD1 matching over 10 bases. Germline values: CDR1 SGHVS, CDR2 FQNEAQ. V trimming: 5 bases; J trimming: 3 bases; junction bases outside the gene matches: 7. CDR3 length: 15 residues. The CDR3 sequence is CASSGRRDRGYEQYF. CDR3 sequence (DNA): TGTGCCAGCAGCGGACGCCGGGACAGGGGCTACGAGCAGTACTTC.

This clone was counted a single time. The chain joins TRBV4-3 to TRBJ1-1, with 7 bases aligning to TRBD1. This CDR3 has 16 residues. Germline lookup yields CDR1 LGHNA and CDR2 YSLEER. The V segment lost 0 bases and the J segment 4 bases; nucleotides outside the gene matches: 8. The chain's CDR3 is CASSQDNRQGGTEAFF. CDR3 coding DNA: TGCGCCAGCAGCCAAGATAATCGGCAGGGGGGCACTGAAGCTTTCTTT.

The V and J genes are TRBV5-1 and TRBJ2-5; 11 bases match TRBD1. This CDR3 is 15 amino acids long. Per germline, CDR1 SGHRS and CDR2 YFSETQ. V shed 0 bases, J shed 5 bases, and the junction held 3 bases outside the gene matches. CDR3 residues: CASSLGTGGGETQYF. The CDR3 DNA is TGCGCCAGCAGCTTGGGGACAGGGGGCGGTGAGACCCAGTACTTC. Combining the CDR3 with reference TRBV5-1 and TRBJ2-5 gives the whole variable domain KAGVTQTPRYLIKTRGQQVTLSCSPISGHRSVSWYQQTPGQGLQFLFEYFSETQRNKGNFPGRFSGRQFSNSRSEMNVSTLELGDSALYLCASSLGTGGGETQYFGPGTRLLVL.

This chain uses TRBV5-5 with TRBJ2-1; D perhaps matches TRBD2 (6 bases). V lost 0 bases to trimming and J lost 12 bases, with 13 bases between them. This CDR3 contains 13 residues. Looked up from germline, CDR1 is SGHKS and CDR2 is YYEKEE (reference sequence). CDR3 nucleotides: TGTGCCAGCAGCTTGGCCGGCCAGGGAGGGCAGTTCTTC. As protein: CASSLAGQGGQFF.

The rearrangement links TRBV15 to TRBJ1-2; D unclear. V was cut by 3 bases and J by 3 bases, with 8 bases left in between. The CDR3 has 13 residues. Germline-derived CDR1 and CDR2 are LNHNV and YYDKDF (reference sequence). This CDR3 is CATSSRRDYGYTF. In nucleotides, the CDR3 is TGTGCCACCAGCAGCCGACGGGACTATGGCTACACCTTC.

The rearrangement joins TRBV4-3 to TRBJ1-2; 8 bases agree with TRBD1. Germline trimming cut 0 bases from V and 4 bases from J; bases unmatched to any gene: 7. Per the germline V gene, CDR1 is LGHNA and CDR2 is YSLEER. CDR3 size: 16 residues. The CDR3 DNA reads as TGCGCCAGCAGCCAAGATACTCAGGGGGCTTCCTATGGCTACACCTTC. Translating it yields CASSQDTQGASYGYTF.